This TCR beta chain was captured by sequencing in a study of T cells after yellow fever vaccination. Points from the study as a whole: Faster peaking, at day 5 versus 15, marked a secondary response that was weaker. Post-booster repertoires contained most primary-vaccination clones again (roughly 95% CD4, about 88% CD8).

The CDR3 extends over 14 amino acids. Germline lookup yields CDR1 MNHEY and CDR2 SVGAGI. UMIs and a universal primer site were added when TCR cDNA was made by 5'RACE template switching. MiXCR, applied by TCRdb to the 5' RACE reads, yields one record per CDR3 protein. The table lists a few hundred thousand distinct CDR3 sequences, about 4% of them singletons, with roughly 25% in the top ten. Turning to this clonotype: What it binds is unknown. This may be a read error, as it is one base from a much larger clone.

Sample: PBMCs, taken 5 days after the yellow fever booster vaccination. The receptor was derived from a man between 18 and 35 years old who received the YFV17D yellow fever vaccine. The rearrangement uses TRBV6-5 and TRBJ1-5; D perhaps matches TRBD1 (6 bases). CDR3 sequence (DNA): TGTGCCAGCTGTTATGTGGGGGCGGGCCAGCCCCAGCATTTT. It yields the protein CASCYVGAGQPQHF.